The 20 T cell receptor beta chains below were found in one sample sequenced in a study of post-analysis software for immune sequencing data. General observations from the study: Four or five TRBV segments were more frequent in patients than controls; TRBV5-6, TRBV5-1 and TRBV20-1 belonged to this group.

No antigen is known for these receptors. The TCR beta cDNA libraries carried unique molecular identifiers. TCRdb re-called the PCR reads through MiXCR, storing one row per CDR3 protein. The sample includes hundreds of thousands of distinct CDR3 sequences, around 64% of them seen just once. Input material: blood. The receptors stem from a girl aged 2-9 years with multiple sclerosis.

The chain carries TRBV29-1 and TRBJ1-2, with D perhaps TRBD1 (5 bases). V was trimmed by 5 bases and J by 4 bases, leaving 11 bases between them. The length of the CDR3 is 12 residues. Germline V CDR1 and CDR2: SQVTM, ANQGSEA. The CDR3: CSVSAGRYGYTF. In DNA form, the CDR3 reads TGCAGCGTTAGTGCAGGGCGCTATGGCTACACCTTC.

The genes are TRBV20-1 and TRBJ2-7; D is uncertain. V was shortened by 3 bases and J by 0 bases, with 12 bases between the two germline ends. The CDR3 loop spans 14 amino acids. Germline V gene sequence: CDR1 DFQATT, CDR2 SNEGSKA (reference sequence). CDR3 nucleotide sequence: TGCAGTGCTAGCCCGGACCGGAGCTCCTACGAGCAGTACTTC. This translates into CSASPDRSSYEQYF.

V usage is TRBV12-3 or TRBV12-4 and J usage is TRBJ1-1, with no clear D. Trimming cost V 5 bases and J 4 bases, with 14 bases left between them. The CDR3 is 14 residues long. This CDR3 reads CASSGGRLGTEAFF. The CDR3 nucleotides read TGTGCCAGCAGTGGAGGACGCTTAGGCACTGAAGCTTTCTTT.

This chain links TRBV29-1 with TRBJ2-4; a possible D gene is TRBD1 (5 bases). With the DNA end fitting TRBJ2-7 better, the J assignment may be wrong. The CDR3 has 17 residues. From germline, CDR1 is SQVTM and CDR2 ANQGSEA. Written as DNA, the CDR3 is TGCAGCGTACTCAAAGGGGAACAGGATAATACCTACTACGAGCAGTACTTC. The encoded protein is CSVLKGEQDNTYYEQYF.

The CDR3 DNA reads as TGCAGTGCGGACCGACTAGCGGAATCCTACGAGCAGTACTTC. Its protein product is CSADRLAESYEQYF. The chain has TRBV20-1 and TRBJ2-7, with 9 bases aligning to TRBD2. The CDR3 extends over 14 amino acids. V gave up 6 bases and J gave up 1 base; unmatched junction bases: 7. The V gene's germline CDR1 is DFQATT and CDR2 SNEGSKA (reference sequence).

The chain uses TRBV7-2 and TRBJ2-3; no reliable D call. Trimming cost V 2 bases and J 0 bases, with 12 bases left between them. Per germline, CDR1 SGHTA and CDR2 FQGNSA. The CDR3 totals 16 residues. The CDR3 is CASSLNARFSTDTQYF. In nucleotides, the CDR3 is TGTGCCAGCAGCTTAAACGCGCGGTTTAGCACAGATACGCAGTATTTT.

The table lists this clonotype with a few counts. The chain links TRBV5-1 to TRBJ1-2, with D unresolved. CDR1 is SGHRS and CDR2 is YFSETQ in the germline V gene. CDR3 size: 14 residues. The V and J ends lost 2 bases and 8 bases respectively, with 16 bases between them. CDR3 protein: CASSFGSNGVGYTF. DNA for the CDR3: TGCGCCAGCAGCTTCGGATCTAACGGTGTCGGCTACACCTTC.

The chain recombines TRBV7-2 with TRBJ2-1; a possible D gene is TRBD2 (6 bases). V was shortened by 5 bases and J by 6 bases, with 20 bases between the two germline ends. CDR1 is SGHTA, CDR2 FQGNSA, per germline. CDR3 length equals 16 residues. The CDR3 sequence is CASSRPGLTRGNEQFF. CDR3 nucleotide sequence: TGTGCCAGCAGCCGACCGGGACTCACACGTGGCAATGAGCAGTTCTTC.

V gene TRBV3-1 combines with J gene TRBJ2-1; D gene unclear. Germline-derived CDR1 and CDR2 are LGHDT and YNNKEL (reference sequence). Trimming removed 2 bases at V and 13 bases at J, with 15 bases between. The CDR3 extends over 13 amino acids. The CDR3 DNA reads as TGTGCCAGCAGCCAATTAGAAGCGAGTCGCCAGTTCTTC. It codes for CASSQLEASRQFF.

This chain joins TRBV29-1 and TRBJ2-3; tentatively, D is TRBD1 (6 bases). Germline assignment: CDR1 SQVTM and CDR2 ANQGSEA. The V gene lost 7 bases and the J gene lost 2 bases, with 13 bases spanning the gap. The length of the CDR3 is 13 residues. The CDR3 DNA reads as TGCAGCGCTGGGGGCTACGACACAGATACGCAGTATTTT. Its protein product is CSAGGYDTDTQYF.

The chain uses TRBV7-2 and TRBJ2-1; perhaps TRBD2 as D (6 bases). Germline V gene lookup returns CDR1 SGHTA and CDR2 FQGNSA. Deletions cut 0 bases from V and 0 bases from J, with 12 bases between. The CDR3 loop spans 17 amino acids. The CDR3: CASSLARRGYSYNEQFF. The DNA of the CDR3 is TGTGCCAGCAGCTTAGCGAGGCGGGGTTACTCCTACAATGAGCAGTTCTTC.

V usage is TRBV7-9 and J usage is TRBJ2-7, with TRBD1 as a possible D gene (6 bases). The CDR3 totals 15 residues. Deletions cut 0 bases from V and 5 bases from J, with 14 bases between. The germline V gene encodes CDR1 SEHNR and CDR2 FQNEAQ (reference sequence). The CDR3 spells CASSLATGPGNEQYF. The DNA of the CDR3 is TGTGCCAGCAGCTTAGCGACAGGCCCGGGGAACGAGCAGTACTTC.

This sequence joins TRBV29-1 and TRBJ1-1; D is possibly TRBD1 (5 bases). V shed 7 bases and J shed 4 bases, with 13 bases lying between them. The length of the CDR3 is 12 residues. Per the germline V gene, CDR1 is SQVTM and CDR2 is ANQGSEA. The CDR3: CSAGSMSTEAFF. The CDR3 DNA follows: TGCAGCGCAGGGTCTATGAGCACTGAAGCTTTCTTT. The full variable domain, its missing parts supplied by reference TRBV29-1 and TRBJ1-1, is SAVISQKPSRDICQRGTSLTIQCQVDSQVTMMFWYRQQPGQSLTLIATANQGSEATYESGFVIDKFPISRPNLTFSTLTVSNMSPEDSSIYLCSAGSMSTEAFFGQGTRLTVV.

The V and J genes are TRBV20-1 and TRBJ2-1; TRBD2 matches at 8 bases. Germline CDR1 reads DFQATT; CDR2 reads SNEGSKA (reference sequence). This CDR3 spans 15 amino acids. V gave up 3 bases and J gave up 8 bases; unmatched junction bases: 12. The CDR3 DNA follows: TGCAGTGCTAGGGACCTCCGAGCGGGGGAGCATGAGCAGTTCTTC. It translates to CSARDLRAGEHEQFF.

This clonotype was observed a few times. This rearrangement joins TRBV20-1 to TRBJ2-1; 9 bases are shared with TRBD2. The CDR3 is 14 residues long. V was pared by 5 bases and J by 7 bases, with 9 bases of the junction left unmatched. From germline, CDR1 is DFQATT and CDR2 SNEGSKA (reference sequence). The CDR3 protein is CSAAPLAGVNEQFF. The CDR3 region has the DNA TGCAGTGCTGCTCCATTAGCGGGGGTAAATGAGCAGTTCTTC.

The chain combines TRBV11-2 with TRBJ2-3, with D possibly being TRBD2 (6 bases). The V gene lost 1 base and the J gene lost 4 bases, with 15 bases spanning the gap. This CDR3 is built from 16 residues. Germline-derived CDR1 and CDR2 are SGHAT and FQNNGV. The CDR3 DNA is TGTGCCAGCAGCTTAGGCCAGCTAGCGAGCGCAGATACGCAGTATTTT. Its translation is CASSLGQLASADTQYF.

This clonotype came up a few times. V usage is TRBV4-1 and J usage is TRBJ2-7; weak D call: TRBD1 (5 bases). There are 14 residues in the CDR3. The germline V and J ends were trimmed by 1 base and 4 bases, with 11 bases remaining between them. The V gene's germline CDR1 is MGHRA and CDR2 YSYEKL. CDR3 residues: CASSQVVGDYEQYF. CDR3 sequence (DNA): TGCGCCAGCAGCCAAGTCGTAGGGGATTACGAGCAGTACTTC.

Note on this clonotype: At one boundary the junction diverges from the germline segment, which might be a read error. The chain combines TRBV20-1 with TRBJ2-4; unclear D gene. CDR1 and CDR2 from the germline V gene are DFQATT and SNEGSKA (reference sequence). The CDR3 extends over 14 amino acids. CDR3 sequence reads: CSAHAAVAKSIQYF. DNA for the CDR3: TGCAGTGCCCATGCGGCTGTAGCCAAAAGCATTCAGTACTTC.

V is TRBV27 and J is TRBJ2-1; tentative D call: TRBD1 (5 bases). This CDR3 is built from 15 residues. CDR1 and CDR2 (germline): MNHEY, SMNVEV (reference sequence). Trimming removed 4 bases from V and 5 bases from J, with 15 bases in between. The CDR3 sequence is CASSSSSRRDNEQFF. The DNA for the CDR3 is TGTGCCAGCAGTTCCTCTTCACGCAGGGACAATGAGCAGTTCTTC.

About this clonotype: A read error may account for a junction end that differs from germline. V gene TRBV29-1 combines with J gene TRBJ2-5; D unclear. CDR1 is SQVTM, CDR2 ANQGSEA, per germline. CDR3 length: 13 amino acids. The CDR3, as DNA: TGCAGCGGTGAAGATAACGTGCGGGAGACCCAGTACTTC. This codes for CSGEDNVRETQYF.